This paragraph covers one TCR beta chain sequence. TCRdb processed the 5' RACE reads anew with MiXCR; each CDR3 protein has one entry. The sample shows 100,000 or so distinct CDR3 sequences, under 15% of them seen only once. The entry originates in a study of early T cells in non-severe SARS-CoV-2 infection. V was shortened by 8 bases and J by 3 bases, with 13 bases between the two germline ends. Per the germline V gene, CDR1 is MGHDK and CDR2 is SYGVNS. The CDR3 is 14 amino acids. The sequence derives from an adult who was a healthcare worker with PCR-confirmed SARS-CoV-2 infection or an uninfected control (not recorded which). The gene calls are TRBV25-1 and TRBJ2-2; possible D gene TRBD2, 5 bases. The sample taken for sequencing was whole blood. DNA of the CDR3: TGTGCCAGCTCCGGAAGCGGCCACACCGGGGAGCTGTTTTTT. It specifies CASSGSGHTGELFF.